This TCR beta chain was profiled in a study of blood T cell repertoires in COVID-19. Study context: Acute and convalescent COVID-19 samples came from the United States, Italy and Spain. Sample material is recorded as cDNA or gDNA derived from T cells, B-cell-depleted T cells, or PBMCs.

V dropped 2 bases and J dropped 4 bases, with 11 bases sitting between them. The length of the CDR3 is 14 residues. Looked up from germline, CDR1 is MNHEY and CDR2 is SVGAGI. Source study methods: Reference gene primer amplification yielded estimated nucleated cell counts. The assay was immunoSEQ multiplex PCR, and TCRdb's table has in-frame clones only and misses some. Clone size and the V and J calls come from that table; the DNA yielded D and trimming. The sample lists more than 110,000 clones, approximately 90% occurring once. The V call is TRBV6-5, the J call TRBJ1-1, with D uncertain. The sample consisted of peripheral blood. The sequence was collected from a man between 60 and 75 years old with active or convalescent COVID-19. CDR3 DNA sequence: TGTGCCAGCAGTTACCGACTTAGTGGCACTGAAGCTTTCTTT. Translation gives CASSYRLSGTEAFF.